The present entry profiles one T cell receptor (beta chain) with its context. What it recognizes is unknown. Per sorted-subset replicate PCR, input was 150 to 250 ng DNA, representing 30,000 to 35,000 T cell genomes. The repertoire was sequenced with immunoSEQ multiplex PCR; TCRdb's copy has only in-frame clones and lacks some. This table holds over a million clones, 98% found once. Study donors comprised healthy, HIV-negative adults devoid of recent acute infection or vaccination. V shed 2 bases and J 2 bases; nucleotides not matched to a gene: 12. The CDR3 is made up of 16 amino acids. Germline CDR1 reads SQVTM; CDR2 reads ANQGSEA. These data belong to a study of shared clonotypes between healthy human individuals. Study outcomes and limitations: Memory subsets had estimated richness that was generally smaller than that of naive subsets. Naive CD4 clonotypes were shared across a handful of donors at roughly 5.5%.

This sequence was found in a young man in good health. Source material: naive CD4+ T cells sorted from blood. This sample's subset: CD45RA+ positively selected. V gene TRBV29-1 combines with J gene TRBJ2-7; TRBD2 matches 7 bases. The CDR3: CSVEKAHPRGAYEQYF. CDR3 DNA: TGCAGCGTTGAAAAAGCCCACCCTCGGGGGGCCTACGAGCAGTACTTC.